The sequence of this T cell receptor (beta chain) was determined in a study of human T cells and chemical hapten exposure. As for time point: patch test 3, about 24 weeks after DPC sensitization. The treatment here: therapeutic diphenylcyclopropenone sensitization with weekly scalp DPC. V was shortened by 2 bases and J by 5 bases, with 10 bases between the two germline ends. CDR1 SGHVS and CDR2 FQNEAQ come from the germline V gene. The CDR3 has 15 residues. In TCRdb, the RACE reads were re-called with MiXCR into one record per CDR3 protein. Here the sample spans about 48,000 distinct CDR3 sequences, 9.9% being singletons.

The sample was whole blood, taken in connection with sensitization to the hapten diphenylcyclopropenone (DPC). V is TRBV7-8 and J is TRBJ1-6; D gene uncertain. This TCR derives from a woman aged 35 to 49 with alopecia areata. Some clones in this sample may be carry-over from other donors' samples. The DNA for the CDR3 is TGTGCCAGCAGCTTATGGGGAAAAAATAATTCACCCCTCCACTTT. Protein: CASSLWGKNNSPLHF.